This T cell receptor beta chain originates from a study of a mutant IDH1 vaccine in newly diagnosed glioma. The wider study: Patients were pretreated with radiotherapy, temozolomide, or both, mostly both. Overall study results and limits: Among patients, around 93% showed immune responses induced by the vaccine. Pseudoprogression appeared independent of alterations in top peripheral clonotypes.

CDR3 length: 13 amino acids. CDR1 MNHEY and CDR2 SVGAGI come from the germline V gene. V gave up 7 bases and J gave up 7 bases, with 16 bases separating them. The time point was: baseline, week 1 (first vaccination visit). Documented treatment: pre-vaccination baseline after standard-of-care therapy. Generated by immunoSEQ multiplex PCR, the TCRdb table keeps only in-frame clones and is missing some. The repertoire has about 46,000 clones, 86% of them found once; the top ten carry about 2.4%. Concerning this clone: Its antigen remains unknown.

The sample here was PBMCs, taken from a glioma patient treated with radiotherapy, temozolomide or both. This TCR was sampled from a man aged 35 to 55 with glioma. The V and J genes are TRBV6-5 and TRBJ1-2; maybe TRBD1 (6 bases). For the CDR3, the DNA is TGTGCCAGCACCCCCGGGACAAGCTCTGGCTACACCTTC. The encoded protein is CASTPGTSSGYTF.